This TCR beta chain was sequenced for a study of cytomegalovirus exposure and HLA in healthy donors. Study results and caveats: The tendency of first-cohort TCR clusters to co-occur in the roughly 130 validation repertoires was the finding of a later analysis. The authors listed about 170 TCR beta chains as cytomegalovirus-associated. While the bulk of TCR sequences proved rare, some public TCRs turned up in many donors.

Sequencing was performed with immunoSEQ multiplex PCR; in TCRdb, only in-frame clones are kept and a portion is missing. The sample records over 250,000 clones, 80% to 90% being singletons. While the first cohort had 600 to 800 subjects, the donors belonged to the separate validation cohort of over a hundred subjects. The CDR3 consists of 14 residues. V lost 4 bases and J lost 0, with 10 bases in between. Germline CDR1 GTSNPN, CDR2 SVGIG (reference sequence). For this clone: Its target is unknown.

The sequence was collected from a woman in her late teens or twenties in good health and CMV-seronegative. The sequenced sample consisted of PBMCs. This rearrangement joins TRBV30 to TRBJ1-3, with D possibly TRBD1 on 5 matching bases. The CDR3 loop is CAWTQGPSGNTIYF. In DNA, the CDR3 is TGTGCCTGGACTCAGGGTCCCTCTGGAAACACCATATATTTT.